The 13 T cell receptor beta chains in this list originate from one sample, sequenced in a study of T cell responses to AZD1222 COVID-19 vaccine. Produced via immunoSEQ multiplex PCR; TCRdb's table is partial and in-frame only. The table lists some 130,000 clones, 88% of them singletons. The sample consisted of peripheral blood, taken 28 days after the second AZD1222 dose. All receptors derive from an adult who received the AZD1222 COVID-19 vaccine.

The chain uses TRBV4-3 and TRBJ1-3, with a weak D call TRBD1 (6 bases). Germline loops: CDR1 LGHNA, CDR2 YSLEER. The CDR3 contains 18 residues. V lost 1 base to trimming and J lost 0 bases, with 16 bases between them. The CDR3 protein is CASSQAPGGGSSGNTIYF. The CDR3 DNA is TGCGCCAGCAGCCAAGCCCCGGGAGGGGGGAGCTCTGGAAACACCATATATTTT.

The chain employs TRBV28 and TRBJ1-1; D call uncertain. V was cut by 3 bases and J by 11 bases, with 13 bases left in between. The V gene's germline CDR1 is MDHEN and CDR2 SYDVKM. CDR3 size: 12 residues. Here the CDR3 DNA reads TGTGCCAGCAGTTTGTACCCCGGGGATGCTTTCTTT. It encodes CASSLYPGDAFF.

This chain links TRBV27 with TRBJ1-2; 8 nucleotides line up with TRBD1. CDR3 size: 13 residues. Losses at the gene ends were 2 bases for V and 7 bases for J; bases not matched to a gene: 3. Germline V gene sequence: CDR1 MNHEY, CDR2 SMNVEV (reference sequence). The DNA for the CDR3 is TGTGCCAGCAGTTTAAACGGACAGGGTGGCTACACCTTC. Translation: CASSLNGQGGYTF.

The count of this clone is one. V is TRBV12-2 and J is TRBJ2-2. TRBV12-2 is designated a pseudogene. The CDR3 runs to 13 residues. CDR3 sequence (DNA): TGTGCAAGTCGCTTGGGGGGCGAGGGGGAGCTGTTTTTT. This codes for CASRLGGEGELFF.

The CDR3 sequence is CAIRPGQANTGELFF. The CDR3 region has the DNA TGTGCCATCAGACCGGGACAGGCAAACACCGGGGAGCTGTTTTTT. This rearrangement joins TRBV10-3 to TRBJ2-2; 8 bases are a match to TRBD1. The germline gives CDR1 ENHRY, CDR2 SYGVKD. CDR3 length: 15 amino acids. The V gene end was trimmed by 6 bases and the J gene end by 2 bases; junction bases not matched to a gene: 5.

This rearrangement joins TRBV6-1 to TRBJ1-6, with 9 bases lining up with TRBD1. The V segment lost 2 bases and the J segment 7 bases; nucleotides outside the gene matches: 6. Germline values: CDR1 MNHNS, CDR2 SASEGT. The CDR3 length is 16 residues. CDR3 loop: CASSEIGTGLNSPLHF. The DNA of the CDR3 is TGTGCCAGCAGTGAAATAGGGACAGGGCTGAATTCACCCCTCCACTTT.

This chain links TRBV29-1 with TRBJ1-2; D gene uncertain. CDR1 and CDR2 from the germline V gene are SQVTM and ANQGSEA. This CDR3 comprises 12 residues. V was trimmed by 4 bases and J by 2 bases, leaving 8 bases between them. CDR3 sequence (DNA): TGCAGCGTTGTCGTGGGAAACTATGGCTACACCTTC. It encodes CSVVVGNYGYTF. The complete variable domain, with remaining parts taken from reference TRBV29-1 and TRBJ1-2, reads SAVISQKPSRDICQRGTSLTIQCQVDSQVTMMFWYRQQPGQSLTLIATANQGSEATYESGFVIDKFPISRPNLTFSTLTVSNMSPEDSSIYLCSVVVGNYGYTFGSGTRLTVV.

This clone was seen a few times. The DNA for the CDR3 is TGTGCCAGCTCCCCGGGACAGCTACTCAATCAGCCCCAGCATTTT. Encoded protein: CASSPGQLLNQPQHF. The genes are TRBV18 and TRBJ1-5; 7 bases map to TRBD1. Unmatched junction bases numbered 8, after V lost 6 bases and J lost 3 bases. This CDR3 spans 15 amino acids. The V gene's germline CDR1 is KGHSH and CDR2 LQKENI.

This chain links TRBV7-2 with TRBJ1-3; 8 nucleotides align to TRBD1. Germline CDR1 is SGHTA and CDR2 is FQGNSA. The CDR3 contains 14 residues. The junction had 5 bases not matched to a gene; V was cut back by 6 bases and J by 4 bases. The CDR3: CASSSRTGGNTIYF. The CDR3 coding sequence is TGTGCCAGCAGTTCAAGGACAGGGGGAAACACCATATATTTT. The complete variable domain, with remaining parts taken from reference TRBV7-2 and TRBJ1-3, reads GAGVSQSPSNKVTEKGKDVELRCDPISGHTALYWYRQSLGQGLEFLIYFQGNSAPDKSGLPSDRFSAERTGGSVSTLTIQRTQQEDSAVYLCASSSRTGGNTIYFGEGSWLTVV.

For the CDR3, the DNA is TGTGCCAGTAGTAGACTTCAGGTAAACACTGAAGCTTTCTTT. It translates to CASSRLQVNTEAFF. The J gene is TRBJ1-1, the V gene TRBV19; D gene uncertain. Germline assignment: CDR1 LNHDA and CDR2 SQIVND (reference sequence). Trimming stripped 4 bases from V and 2 bases from J, with 11 bases between. This CDR3 has 14 residues.

The chain carries TRBV10-3 and TRBJ2-5, with D unclear. The length of the CDR3 is 15 residues. Germline V lookup: CDR1 ENHRY, CDR2 SYGVKD. The V gene lost 2 bases and the J gene lost 4 bases, with 14 bases spanning the gap. CDR3 sequence reads: CAISEPQRRGETQYF. CDR3 coding DNA: TGTGCCATCAGTGAGCCACAGAGAAGAGGAGAGACCCAGTACTTC.

The rearrangement uses TRBV18 and TRBJ1-4, with a weak D call TRBD1 (5 bases). V was pared by 4 bases and J by 4 bases, with 7 bases between. The CDR3 totals 13 residues. CDR1 and CDR2 from the germline V gene are KGHSH and LQKENI. This chain's CDR3 is CASSQGSNEKLFF. Written as DNA, the CDR3 is TGTGCCAGCTCACAGGGGAGTAATGAAAAACTGTTTTTT.

The J gene is TRBJ2-7, the V gene TRBV6-5; no clear D gene. V was cut by 4 bases and J by 1 base, with 8 bases left in between. Germline V gives CDR1 MNHEY, CDR2 SVGAGI. This CDR3 contains 13 residues. DNA of the CDR3: TGTGCCAGCAGTTCGACGGAATCCTACGAGCAGTACTTC. Translated, it gives CASSSTESYEQYF.